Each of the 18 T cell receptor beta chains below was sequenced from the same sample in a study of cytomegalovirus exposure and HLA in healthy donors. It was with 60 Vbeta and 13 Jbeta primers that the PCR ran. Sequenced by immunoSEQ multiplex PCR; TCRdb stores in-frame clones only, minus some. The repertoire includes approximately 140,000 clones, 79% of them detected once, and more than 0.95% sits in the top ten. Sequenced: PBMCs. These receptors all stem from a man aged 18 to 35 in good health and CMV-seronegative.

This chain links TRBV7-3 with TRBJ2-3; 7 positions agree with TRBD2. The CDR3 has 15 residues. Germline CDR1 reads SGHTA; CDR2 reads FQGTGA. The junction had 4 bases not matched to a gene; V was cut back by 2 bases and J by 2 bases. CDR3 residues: CASSLRGGTTDTQYF. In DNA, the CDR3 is TGTGCCAGCAGCTTACGCGGGGGTACCACAGATACGCAGTATTTT.

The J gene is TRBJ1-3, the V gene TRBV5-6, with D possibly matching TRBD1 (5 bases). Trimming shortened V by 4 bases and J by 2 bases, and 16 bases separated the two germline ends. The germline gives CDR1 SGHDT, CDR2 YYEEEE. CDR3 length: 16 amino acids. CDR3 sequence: CASSLGQGRPGNTIYF. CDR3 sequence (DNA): TGTGCCAGCAGCCTGGGTCAGGGCCGACCTGGAAACACCATATATTTT.

The CDR3 nucleotides are TGTGCCAGTAGTAGGGAAACAGGGGTGACCTACGAGCAGTACTTC. It specifies CASSRETGVTYEQYF. This chain connects TRBV19 to TRBJ2-7; 7 bases agree with TRBD1. CDR1 is LNHDA, CDR2 SQIVND, per germline (reference sequence). The V and J ends lost 4 bases and 2 bases, in that order; junction bases with no gene match: 8. CDR3 length: 15 amino acids.

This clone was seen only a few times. The chain's CDR3 is CASSGRGLDEQYF. CDR3 DNA sequence: TGTGCCAGCAGCGGGAGGGGACTGGACGAGCAGTACTTC. The V and J genes are TRBV6-1 and TRBJ2-7, with 8 bases identical to TRBD2. After removal of 6 bases from V and 5 bases from J, the junction contained 6 bases not matched to a gene. The CDR3 spans 13 residues. The germline gives CDR1 MNHNS, CDR2 SASEGT.

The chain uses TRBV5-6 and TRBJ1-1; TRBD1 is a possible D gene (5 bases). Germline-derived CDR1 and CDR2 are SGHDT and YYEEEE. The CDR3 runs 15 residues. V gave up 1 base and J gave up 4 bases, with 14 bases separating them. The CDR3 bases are TGTGCCAGCAGCTTGAAGGTCAGGGTGGTCACTGAAGCTTTCTTT. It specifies CASSLKVRVVTEAFF.

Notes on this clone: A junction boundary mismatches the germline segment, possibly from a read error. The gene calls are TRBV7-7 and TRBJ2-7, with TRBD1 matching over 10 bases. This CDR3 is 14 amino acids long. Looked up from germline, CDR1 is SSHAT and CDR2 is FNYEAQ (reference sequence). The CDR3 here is CASSPGTGVWEQYF. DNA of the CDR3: TGTGCTAGCAGCCCCGGGACAGGGGTATGGGAGCAGTACTTC.

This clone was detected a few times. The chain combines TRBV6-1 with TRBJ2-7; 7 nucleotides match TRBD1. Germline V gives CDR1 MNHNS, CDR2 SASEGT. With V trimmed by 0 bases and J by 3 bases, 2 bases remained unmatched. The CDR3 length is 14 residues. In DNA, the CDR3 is TGTGCCAGCAGTGAAGCGGACAGGATCTACGAGCAGTACTTC. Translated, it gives CASSEADRIYEQYF.

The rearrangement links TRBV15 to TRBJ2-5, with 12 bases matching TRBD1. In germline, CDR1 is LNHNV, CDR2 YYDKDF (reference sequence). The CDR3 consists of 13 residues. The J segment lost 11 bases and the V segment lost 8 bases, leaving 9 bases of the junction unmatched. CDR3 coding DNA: TGTGCCACCGGAGGGACAGGGGGCGTGGAGCAGTACTTC. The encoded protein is CATGGTGGVEQYF.

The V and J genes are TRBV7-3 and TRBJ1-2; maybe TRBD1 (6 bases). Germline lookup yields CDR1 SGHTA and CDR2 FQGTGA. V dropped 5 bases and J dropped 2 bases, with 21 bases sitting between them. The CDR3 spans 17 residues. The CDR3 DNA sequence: TGTGCCAGCAGCCCCTGGGAGCTAACAGGGTCAAACTATGGCTACACCTTC. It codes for CASSPWELTGSNYGYTF. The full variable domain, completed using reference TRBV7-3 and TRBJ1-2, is GAGVSQTPSNKVTEKGKYVELRCDPISGHTALYWYRQSLGQGPEFLIYFQGTGAADDSGLPNDRFFAVRPEGSVSTLKIQRTERGDSAVYLCASSPWELTGSNYGYTFGSGTRLTVV.

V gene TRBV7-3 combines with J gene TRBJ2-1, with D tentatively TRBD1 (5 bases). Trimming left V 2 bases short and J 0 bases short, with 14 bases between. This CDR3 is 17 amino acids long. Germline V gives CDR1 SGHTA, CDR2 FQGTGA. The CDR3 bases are TGTGCCAGCAGCTTATTAGCTGGGGCGCCCTCCTACAATGAGCAGTTCTTC. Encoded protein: CASSLLAGAPSYNEQFF.

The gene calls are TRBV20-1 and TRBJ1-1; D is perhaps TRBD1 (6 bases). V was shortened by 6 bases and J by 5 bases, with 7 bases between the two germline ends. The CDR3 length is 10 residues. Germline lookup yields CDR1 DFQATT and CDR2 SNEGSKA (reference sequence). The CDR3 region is CSAQGTEAFF. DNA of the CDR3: TGCAGTGCCCAGGGGACTGAAGCTTTCTTT.

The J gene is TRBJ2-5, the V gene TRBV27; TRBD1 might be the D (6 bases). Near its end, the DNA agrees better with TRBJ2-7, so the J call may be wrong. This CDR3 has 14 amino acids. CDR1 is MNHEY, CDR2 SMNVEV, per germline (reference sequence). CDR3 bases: TGTGCCAGCAGTCCTTGGGACAACTCCTACGAGCAGTACTTC. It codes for CASSPWDNSYEQYF.

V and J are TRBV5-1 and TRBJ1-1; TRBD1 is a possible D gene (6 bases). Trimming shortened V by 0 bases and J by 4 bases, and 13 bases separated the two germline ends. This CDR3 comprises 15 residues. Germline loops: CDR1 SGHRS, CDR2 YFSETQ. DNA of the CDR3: TGCGCCAGCAGCTTGGTGGGACACTCAGGCACTGAAGCTTTCTTT. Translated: CASSLVGHSGTEAFF. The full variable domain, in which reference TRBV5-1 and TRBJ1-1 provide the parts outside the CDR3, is KAGVTQTPRYLIKTRGQQVTLSCSPISGHRSVSWYQQTPGQGLQFLFEYFSETQRNKGNFPGRFSGRQFSNSRSEMNVSTLELGDSALYLCASSLVGHSGTEAFFGQGTRLTVV.

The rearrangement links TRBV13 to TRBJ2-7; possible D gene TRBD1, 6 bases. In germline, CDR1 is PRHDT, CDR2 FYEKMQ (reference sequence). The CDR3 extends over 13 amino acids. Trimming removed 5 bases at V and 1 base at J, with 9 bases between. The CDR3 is CASSQGQSYEQYF. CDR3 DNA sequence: TGTGCCAGCAGCCAAGGACAGTCCTACGAGCAGTACTTC.

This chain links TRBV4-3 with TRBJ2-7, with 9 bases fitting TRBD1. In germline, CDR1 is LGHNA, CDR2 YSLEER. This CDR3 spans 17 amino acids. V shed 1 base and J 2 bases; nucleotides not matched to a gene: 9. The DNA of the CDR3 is TGCGCCAGCAGCCAAGCCACCACAGGGGGCCCCACCTACGAGCAGTACTTC. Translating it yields CASSQATTGGPTYEQYF.

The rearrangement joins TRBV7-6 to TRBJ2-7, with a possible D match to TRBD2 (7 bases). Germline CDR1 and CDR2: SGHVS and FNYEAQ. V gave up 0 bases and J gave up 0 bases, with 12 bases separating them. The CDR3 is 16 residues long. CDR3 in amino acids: CASSLAPGGSSYEQYF. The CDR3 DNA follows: TGTGCCAGCAGCTTAGCCCCGGGGGGCAGCTCCTACGAGCAGTACTTC.

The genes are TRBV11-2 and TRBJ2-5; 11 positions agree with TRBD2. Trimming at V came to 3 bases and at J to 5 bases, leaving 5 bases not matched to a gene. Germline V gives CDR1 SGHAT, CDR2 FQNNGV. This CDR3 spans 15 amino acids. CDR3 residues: CASSFGSGGGETQYF. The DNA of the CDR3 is TGTGCCAGCAGCTTCGGTAGCGGGGGGGGTGAGACCCAGTACTTC.

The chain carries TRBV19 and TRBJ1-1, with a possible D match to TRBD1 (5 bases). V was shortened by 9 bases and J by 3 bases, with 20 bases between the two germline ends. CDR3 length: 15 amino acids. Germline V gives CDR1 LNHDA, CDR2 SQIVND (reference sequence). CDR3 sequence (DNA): TGTGCCAGCACGACCAAGGCGGCAGGGTACACTGAAGCTTTCTTT. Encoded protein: CASTTKAAGYTEAFF.